These 10 T cell receptor beta chains originate from one sample sequenced in a study of T cells in Graves' hyperthyroidism and ophthalmopathy. Researchers took RNA transcripts and amplified the TCR beta CDR3 regions from them. A set of HTBI primers served as the primers for a first-round RT-PCR of the TCR CDR3. TCRdb re-called the multiplex PCR reads through MiXCR, storing one row per CDR3 protein. The table records around 300,000 distinct CDR3 sequences, 13% to 15% of them present only once. Source material: blood. The receptors derive from a woman between 45 and 60 years old with Graves' hyperthyroidism that later progressed to Graves' ophthalmopathy.

As regards this clonotype: With a much larger clone just one base away, this may be a read error. The chain is built from TRBV5-4 and TRBJ1-5; D is possibly TRBD1 (5 bases). The CDR3 spans 14 residues. Germline lookup yields CDR1 SGHNT and CDR2 YYREEE (reference sequence). The CDR3 coding sequence is TGCGCCAGCAGCTTGGTGGGGGGAGGTCAGCCCCAGCATTTT. This gives the protein CASSLVGGGQPQHF.

This clonotype was seen ten or more times. The chain couples TRBV30 to TRBJ2-3; TRBD2 matches 8 bases. With V trimmed by 1 base and J by 0 bases, 6 bases remained unmatched. This CDR3 has 16 residues. Germline V gene data show CDR1 as GTSNPN and CDR2 as SVGIG (reference sequence). CDR3 loop: CAWSGIAGYSTDTQYF. For the CDR3, the DNA is TGTGCCTGGAGTGGGATAGCGGGGTATAGCACAGATACGCAGTATTTT.

The rearrangement links TRBV6-4 to TRBJ2-1; a possible D gene is TRBD1 (6 bases). Trimming took 2 bases from V and 9 from J, leaving 17 bases between them. This CDR3 region has 15 residues. Germline CDR1 and CDR2: MRHNA and SNTAGT. The CDR3 DNA is TGTGCCAGCAGTGACGGGCCGGAGAGGGGGAGTGAGCAGTTCTTC. This gives the protein CASSDGPERGSEQFF.

This clonotype was seen many times. The rearrangement uses TRBV19 and TRBJ1-1; D not resolved. V was trimmed by 4 bases and J by 4 bases, leaving 16 bases between them. The CDR3 is 15 residues long. Germline CDR1 LNHDA, CDR2 SQIVND (reference sequence). CDR3 region: CASSNNPRLSTEAFF. DNA for the CDR3: TGTGCCAGTAGTAATAATCCTCGATTGAGCACTGAAGCTTTCTTT.

This clonotype was observed at least ten times. CDR3 loop: CSLRPGSGGNTGELFF. The CDR3, as DNA: TGCAGTCTGCGCCCCGGGTCAGGGGGCAACACCGGGGAGCTGTTTTTT. This sequence joins TRBV20-1 and TRBJ2-2; TRBD1 aligns across 8 bases. Germline V lookup: CDR1 DFQATT, CDR2 SNEGSKA (reference sequence). The CDR3 length is 16 residues. Trimming removed 8 bases from V and 2 bases from J; junction bases left unmatched: 13.

This clonotype was picked up a small number of times. A read error is possible here, since a much larger clone lies one base away. The rearrangement links TRBV6-9 to TRBJ2-5, with D tentatively TRBD1 (6 bases). The CDR3 runs to 14 residues. In germline, CDR1 is MNHGY, CDR2 SVAAGI. CDR3 region: CASSAFGGQETQHF. CDR3 nucleotides: TGTGCCAGCAGTGCCTTTGGGGGACAAGAGACCCAGCACTTC.

This clonotype was observed a few times. This chain links TRBV4-1 with TRBJ2-2, with 11 nucleotides matching TRBD2. The CDR3 spans 21 residues. Per germline, CDR1 MGHRA and CDR2 YSYEKL. Trimming removed 1 base from V and 5 bases from J; junction bases left unmatched: 18. CDR3 in amino acids: CASSQGRSQVPPSGRTGELFF. CDR3 DNA sequence: TGCGCCAGCAGCCAAGGAAGAAGCCAAGTTCCCCCTAGCGGGAGGACCGGGGAGCTGTTTTTT.

This clonotype was counted at least ten times. The chain links TRBV3-1 to TRBJ1-1, with 12 positions matching TRBD1. The length of the CDR3 is 16 residues. Germline assignment: CDR1 LGHDT and CDR2 YNNKEL (reference sequence). Germline trimming cut 4 bases from V and 0 bases from J; bases unmatched to any gene: 3. CDR3 sequence reads: CASSPGTGGMNTEAFF. The DNA for the CDR3 is TGTGCCAGCAGCCCTGGGACAGGGGGCATGAACACTGAAGCTTTCTTT.

This clonotype was detected many times. V and J are TRBV12-3 or TRBV12-4 and TRBJ2-3, with unresolved D. Trimming pared 7 bases from V and 3 bases from J, leaving 17 bases between. The CDR3 consists of 15 residues. DNA of the CDR3: TGTGCCAGCATCGACTGGTCCTCTGGGACAGATACGCAGTATTTT. Its protein is CASIDWSSGTDTQYF.

The sample holds a few counts of this clonotype. The chain has TRBV9 and TRBJ2-2; D possibly uses TRBD1 or TRBD2 (5 bases each). Trimming removed 7 bases from V and 0 bases from J, with 7 bases in between. This CDR3 has 13 residues. Germline CDR1 reads SGDLS; CDR2 reads YYNGEE. The CDR3 coding sequence is TGTGCCAGCGGGGGAACGAACACCGGGGAGCTGTTTTTT. Its translation is CASGGTNTGELFF.